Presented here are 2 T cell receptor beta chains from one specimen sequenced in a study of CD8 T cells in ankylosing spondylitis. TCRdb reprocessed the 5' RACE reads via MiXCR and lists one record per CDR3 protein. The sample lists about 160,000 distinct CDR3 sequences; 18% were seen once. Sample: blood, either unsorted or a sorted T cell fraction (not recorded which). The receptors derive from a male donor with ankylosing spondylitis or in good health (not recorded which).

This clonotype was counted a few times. CDR3 loop: CASSGDSGDRFKYF. The CDR3 coding sequence is TGTGCCAGCAGTGGCGACAGCGGAGATCGATTTAAGTACTTC. The rearrangement links TRBV28 to TRBJ2-7; D might be TRBD1 or TRBD2, each matching 5 bases. Trimming pared 5 bases from V and 11 bases from J, leaving 22 bases between. CDR3 length: 14 residues. Per the germline V gene, CDR1 is MDHEN and CDR2 is SYDVKM.

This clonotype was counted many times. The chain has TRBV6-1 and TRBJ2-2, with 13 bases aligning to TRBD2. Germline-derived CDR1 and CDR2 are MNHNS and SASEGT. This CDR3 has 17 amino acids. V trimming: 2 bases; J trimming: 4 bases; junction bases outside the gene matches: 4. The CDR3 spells CASSETSGRARTGELFF. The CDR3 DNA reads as TGTGCCAGCAGTGAAACTAGCGGGAGGGCCCGCACCGGGGAGCTGTTTTTT.